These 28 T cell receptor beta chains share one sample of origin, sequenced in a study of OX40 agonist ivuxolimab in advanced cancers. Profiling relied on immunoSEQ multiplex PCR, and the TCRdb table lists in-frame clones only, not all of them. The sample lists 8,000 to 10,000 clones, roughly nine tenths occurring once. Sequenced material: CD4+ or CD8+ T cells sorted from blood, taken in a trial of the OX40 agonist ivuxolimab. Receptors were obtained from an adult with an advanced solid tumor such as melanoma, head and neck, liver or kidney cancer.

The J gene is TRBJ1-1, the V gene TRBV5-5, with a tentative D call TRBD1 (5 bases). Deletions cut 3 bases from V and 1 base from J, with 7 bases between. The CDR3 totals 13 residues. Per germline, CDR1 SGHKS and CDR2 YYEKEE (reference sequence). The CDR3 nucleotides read TGTGCCAGCAGCTGGGACTGGAACACTGAAGCTTTCTTT. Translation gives CASSWDWNTEAFF.

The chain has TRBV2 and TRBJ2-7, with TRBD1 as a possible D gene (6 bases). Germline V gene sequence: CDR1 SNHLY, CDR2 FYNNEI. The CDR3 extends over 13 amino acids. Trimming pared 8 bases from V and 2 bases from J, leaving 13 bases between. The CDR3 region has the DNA TGTGCCAGCTCGGACAGTCCCACCTACGAGCAGTACTTC. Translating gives CASSDSPTYEQYF.

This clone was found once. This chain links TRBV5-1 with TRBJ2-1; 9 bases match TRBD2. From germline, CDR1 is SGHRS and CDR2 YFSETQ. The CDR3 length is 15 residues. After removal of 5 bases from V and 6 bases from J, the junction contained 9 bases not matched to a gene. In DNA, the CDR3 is TGCGCCAGCAGGTCCCCCGGGACTAGCAGCAATGAGCAGTTCTTC. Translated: CASRSPGTSSNEQFF.

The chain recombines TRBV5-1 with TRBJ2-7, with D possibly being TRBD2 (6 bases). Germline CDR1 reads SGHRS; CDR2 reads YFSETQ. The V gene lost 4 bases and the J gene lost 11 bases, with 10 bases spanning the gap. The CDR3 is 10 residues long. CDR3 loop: CASSTGGEYF. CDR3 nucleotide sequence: TGCGCCAGCAGCACAGGCGGGGAGTACTTC.

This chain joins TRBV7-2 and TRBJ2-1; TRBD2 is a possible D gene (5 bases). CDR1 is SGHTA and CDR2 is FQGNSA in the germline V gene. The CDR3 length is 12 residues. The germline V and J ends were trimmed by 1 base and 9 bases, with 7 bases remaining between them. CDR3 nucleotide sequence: TGTGCCAGCAGCTTAGGACGGGGTGAGCAGTTCTTC. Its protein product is CASSLGRGEQFF.

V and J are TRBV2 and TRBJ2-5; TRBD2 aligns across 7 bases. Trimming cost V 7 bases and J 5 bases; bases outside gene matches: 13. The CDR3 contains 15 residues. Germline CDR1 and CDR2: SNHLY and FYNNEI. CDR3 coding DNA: TGTGCCAGCAAGTATCTGGGAGGGCCCTTGGAGACCCAGTACTTC. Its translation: CASKYLGGPLETQYF.

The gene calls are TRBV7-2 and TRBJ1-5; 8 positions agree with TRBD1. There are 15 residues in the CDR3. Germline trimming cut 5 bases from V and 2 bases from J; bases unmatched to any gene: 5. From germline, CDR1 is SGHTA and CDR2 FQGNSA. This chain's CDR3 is CASSLSTGGNQPQHF. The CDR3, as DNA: TGTGCCAGCAGCCTGTCGACAGGGGGCAATCAGCCCCAGCATTTT. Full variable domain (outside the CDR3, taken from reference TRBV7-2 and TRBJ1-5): GAGVSQSPSNKVTEKGKDVELRCDPISGHTALYWYRQSLGQGLEFLIYFQGNSAPDKSGLPSDRFSAERTGGSVSTLTIQRTQQEDSAVYLCASSLSTGGNQPQHFGDGTRLSIL.

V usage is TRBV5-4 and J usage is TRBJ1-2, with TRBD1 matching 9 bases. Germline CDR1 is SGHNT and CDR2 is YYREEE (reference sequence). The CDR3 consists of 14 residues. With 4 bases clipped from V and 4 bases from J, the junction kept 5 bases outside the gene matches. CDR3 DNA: TGTGCCAGCAGCCCGGGACAGGGCGGCTATGGCTACACCTTC. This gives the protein CASSPGQGGYGYTF.

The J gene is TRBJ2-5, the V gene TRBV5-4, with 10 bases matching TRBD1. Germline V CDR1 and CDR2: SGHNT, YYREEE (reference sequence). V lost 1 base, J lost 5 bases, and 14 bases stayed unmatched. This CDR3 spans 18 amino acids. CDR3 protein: CASSLLGVTGGGLETQYF. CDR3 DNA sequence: TGTGCCAGCAGCTTGTTGGGGGTGACAGGGGGCGGCCTCGAGACCCAGTACTTC.

The CDR3 DNA follows: TGTGCCAGCCATAGAGGAGGCCCTTCGGAGACCCAGTACTTC. As protein: CASHRGGPSETQYF. The gene calls are TRBV6-1 and TRBJ2-5, with D possibly being TRBD2 (5 bases). V gave up 8 bases and J gave up 5 bases, with 18 bases separating them. The CDR3 extends over 14 amino acids. Germline CDR1 is MNHNS and CDR2 is SASEGT.

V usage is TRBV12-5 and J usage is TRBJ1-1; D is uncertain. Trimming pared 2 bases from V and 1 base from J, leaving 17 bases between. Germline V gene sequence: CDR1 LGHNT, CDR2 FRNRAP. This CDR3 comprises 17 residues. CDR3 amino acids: CASGLSRWSHPNTEAFF. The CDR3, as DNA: TGTGCTAGTGGTTTGTCACGGTGGAGTCACCCGAACACTGAAGCTTTCTTT.

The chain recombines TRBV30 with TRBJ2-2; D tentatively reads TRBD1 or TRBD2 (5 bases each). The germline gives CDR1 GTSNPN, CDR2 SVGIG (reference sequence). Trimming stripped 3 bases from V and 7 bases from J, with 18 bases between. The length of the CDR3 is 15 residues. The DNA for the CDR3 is TGTGCCTGGAGACCGGGCTCGATGGGGGTCGGGGAGCTGTTTTTT. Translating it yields CAWRPGSMGVGELFF.

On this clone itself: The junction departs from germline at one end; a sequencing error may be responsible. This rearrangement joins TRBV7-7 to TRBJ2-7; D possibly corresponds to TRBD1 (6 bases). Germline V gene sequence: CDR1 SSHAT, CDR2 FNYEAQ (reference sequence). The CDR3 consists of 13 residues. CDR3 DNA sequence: TGTGCTAGCAGCTCTGGGGGCTCGTACGAGCAGTACTTC. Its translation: CASSSGGSYEQYF.

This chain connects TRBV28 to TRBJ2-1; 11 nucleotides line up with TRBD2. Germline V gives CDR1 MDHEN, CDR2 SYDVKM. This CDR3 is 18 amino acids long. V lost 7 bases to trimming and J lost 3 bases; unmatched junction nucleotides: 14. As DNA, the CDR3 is TGTGCCAGCAACGGGGGCCTCATCCTAGCGGGAGGCTACAATGAGCAGTTCTTC. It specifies CASNGGLILAGGYNEQFF. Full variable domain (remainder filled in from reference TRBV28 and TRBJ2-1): DVKVTQSSRYLVKRTGEKVFLECVQDMDHENMFWYRQDPGLGLRLIYFSYDVKMKEKGDIPEGYSVSREKKERFSLILESASTNQTSMYLCASNGGLILAGGYNEQFFGPGTRLTVL.

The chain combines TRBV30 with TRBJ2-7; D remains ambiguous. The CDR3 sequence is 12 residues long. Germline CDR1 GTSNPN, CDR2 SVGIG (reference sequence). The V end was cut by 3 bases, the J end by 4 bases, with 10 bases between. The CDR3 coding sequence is TGTGCCTGGAGCCTGAACTTTTACGAGCAGTACTTC. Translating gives CAWSLNFYEQYF.

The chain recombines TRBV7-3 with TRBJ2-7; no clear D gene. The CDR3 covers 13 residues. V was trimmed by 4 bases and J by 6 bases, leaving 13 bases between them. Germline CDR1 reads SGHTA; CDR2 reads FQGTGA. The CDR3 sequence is CASSSQLGREQYF. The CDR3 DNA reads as TGTGCCAGCAGCTCACAACTCGGGCGCGAGCAGTACTTC.

The CDR3 is CASSYTGTGGSYEQYF. CDR3 bases: TGTGCCAGCAGTTACACCGGGACAGGGGGCTCCTACGAGCAGTACTTC. V and J are TRBV2 and TRBJ2-7; 11 nucleotides match TRBD1. The junction had 6 bases not matched to a gene; V was cut back by 5 bases and J by 0 bases. Germline CDR1 reads SNHLY; CDR2 reads FYNNEI. CDR3 length equals 16 residues.

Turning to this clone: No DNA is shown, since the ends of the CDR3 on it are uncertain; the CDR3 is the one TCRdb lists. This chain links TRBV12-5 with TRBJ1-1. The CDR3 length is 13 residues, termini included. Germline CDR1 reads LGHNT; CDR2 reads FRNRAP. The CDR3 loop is CASGLVGLGTINF.

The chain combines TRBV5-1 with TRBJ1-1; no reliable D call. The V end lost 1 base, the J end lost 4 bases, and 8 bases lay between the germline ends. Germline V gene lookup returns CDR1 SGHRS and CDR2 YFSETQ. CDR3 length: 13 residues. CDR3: CASSLPGGTEAFF. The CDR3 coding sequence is TGCGCCAGCAGCTTGCCGGGTGGCACTGAAGCTTTCTTT.

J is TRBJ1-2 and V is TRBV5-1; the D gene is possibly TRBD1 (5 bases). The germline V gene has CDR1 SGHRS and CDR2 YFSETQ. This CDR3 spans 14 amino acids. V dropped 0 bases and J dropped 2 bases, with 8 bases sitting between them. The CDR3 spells CASSLDRGNYGYTF. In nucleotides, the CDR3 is TGCGCCAGCAGCTTGGATCGGGGGAACTATGGCTACACCTTC.

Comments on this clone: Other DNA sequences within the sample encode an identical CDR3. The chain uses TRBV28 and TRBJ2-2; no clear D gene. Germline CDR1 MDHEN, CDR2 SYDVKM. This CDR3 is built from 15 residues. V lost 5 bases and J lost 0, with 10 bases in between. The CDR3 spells CASSLPLANTGELFF. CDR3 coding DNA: TGTGCCAGCAGTCTCCCTCTTGCGAACACCGGGGAGCTGTTTTTT.

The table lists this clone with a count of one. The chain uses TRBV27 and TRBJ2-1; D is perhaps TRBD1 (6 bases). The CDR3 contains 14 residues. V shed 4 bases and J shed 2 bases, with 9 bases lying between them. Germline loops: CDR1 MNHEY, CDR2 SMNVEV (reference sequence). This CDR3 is CASSSGGAYNEQFF. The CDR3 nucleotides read TGTGCCAGCAGTTCTGGGGGCGCCTACAATGAGCAGTTCTTC.

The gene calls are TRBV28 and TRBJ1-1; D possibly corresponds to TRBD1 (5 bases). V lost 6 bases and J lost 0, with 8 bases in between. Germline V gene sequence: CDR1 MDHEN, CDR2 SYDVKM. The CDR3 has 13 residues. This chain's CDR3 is CASRGHLNTEAFF. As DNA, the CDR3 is TGTGCCAGCAGGGGGCACCTGAACACTGAAGCTTTCTTT.

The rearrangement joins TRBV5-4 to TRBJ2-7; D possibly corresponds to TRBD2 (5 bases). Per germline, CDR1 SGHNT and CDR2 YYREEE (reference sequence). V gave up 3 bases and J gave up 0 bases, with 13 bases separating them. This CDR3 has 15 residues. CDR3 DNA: TGTGCCAGCAGCTCTGGAGGCCTACGCTCCTACGAGCAGTACTTC. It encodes CASSSGGLRSYEQYF.

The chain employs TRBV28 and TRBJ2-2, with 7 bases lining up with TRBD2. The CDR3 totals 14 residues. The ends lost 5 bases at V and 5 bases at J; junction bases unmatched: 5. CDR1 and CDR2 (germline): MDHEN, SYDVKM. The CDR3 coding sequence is TGTGCCAGCAGTCTATTTAGCGGGACCGGGGAGCTGTTTTTT. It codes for CASSLFSGTGELFF.

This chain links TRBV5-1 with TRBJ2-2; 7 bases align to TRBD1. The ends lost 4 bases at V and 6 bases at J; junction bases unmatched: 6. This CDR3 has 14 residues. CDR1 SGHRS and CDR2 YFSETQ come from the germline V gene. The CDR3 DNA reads TGCGCCAGCAGCAGCCTCCAGGGGGCCGGGGAGCTGTTTTTT. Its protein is CASSSLQGAGELFF.

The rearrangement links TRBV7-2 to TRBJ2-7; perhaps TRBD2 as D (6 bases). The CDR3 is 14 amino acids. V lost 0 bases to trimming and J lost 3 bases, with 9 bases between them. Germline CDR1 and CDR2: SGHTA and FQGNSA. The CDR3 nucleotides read TGTGCCAGCAGCTTAGCCGGGAGTGGCTACGAGCAGTACTTC. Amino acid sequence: CASSLAGSGYEQYF.

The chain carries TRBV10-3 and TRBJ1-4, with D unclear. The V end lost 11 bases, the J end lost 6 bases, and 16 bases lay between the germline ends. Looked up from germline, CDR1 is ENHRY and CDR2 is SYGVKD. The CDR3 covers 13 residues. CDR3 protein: CAARARDDEKLFF. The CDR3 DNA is TGTGCCGCCCGTGCCCGGGATGATGAAAAACTGTTTTTT.